This TCR beta chain was observed in a study of cytomegalovirus exposure and HLA in healthy donors. Study summary: In terms of ancestry, the Caucasian-associated cluster contained 80% to 90% of the approximately 420 genotyped donors.

Primers included in the PCR were 60 Vbeta and 13 Jbeta primers. TCRdb's table, derived via immunoSEQ multiplex PCR, lists solely in-frame clones and lacks some. The sample shows about 130,000 clones, approximately 80% of them seen only once. Germline V gene lookup returns CDR1 GTSNPN and CDR2 SVGIG (reference sequence). The CDR3 consists of 14 residues. Trimming left V 4 bases short and J 5 bases short, with 17 bases between. Points on this clone: The target antigen is unknown.

Whole-study findings and limits: According to a later analysis, donors in an Asian-associated ancestry cluster reportedly had fewer N-insertions than the roughly 720-donor mean. Most TCR beta V segments were productive about 90% or about 30% of the time in an earlier analysis. Later work found that TCR association rates differed between HLA loci; DRB1 had the most and HLA-C the fewest.

V usage is TRBV30 and J usage is TRBJ2-5; no clear D. The origin of this receptor is a man aged 50-59 years in good health and CMV-seronegative. Sequencing was carried out using PBMCs. CDR3 sequence (DNA): TGTGCCTGGAATTTAGACTCCTTCGCGGAGACCCAGTACTTC. Translated: CAWNLDSFAETQYF.